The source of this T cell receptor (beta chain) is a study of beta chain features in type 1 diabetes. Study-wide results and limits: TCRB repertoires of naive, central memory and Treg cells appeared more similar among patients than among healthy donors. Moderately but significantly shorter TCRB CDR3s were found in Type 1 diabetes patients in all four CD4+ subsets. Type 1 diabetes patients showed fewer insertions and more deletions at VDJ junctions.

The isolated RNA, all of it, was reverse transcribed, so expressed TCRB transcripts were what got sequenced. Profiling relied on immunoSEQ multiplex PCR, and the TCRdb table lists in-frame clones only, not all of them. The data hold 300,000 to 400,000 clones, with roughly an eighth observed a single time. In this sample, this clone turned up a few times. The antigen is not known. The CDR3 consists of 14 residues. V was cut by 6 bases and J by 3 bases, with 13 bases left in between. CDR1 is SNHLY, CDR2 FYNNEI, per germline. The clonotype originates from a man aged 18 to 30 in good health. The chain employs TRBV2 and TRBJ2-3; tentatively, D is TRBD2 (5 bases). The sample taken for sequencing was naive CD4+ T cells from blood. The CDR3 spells CASSLLVATDTQYF. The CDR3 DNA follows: TGTGCCAGCAGCCTACTAGTAGCGACAGATACGCAGTATTTT.